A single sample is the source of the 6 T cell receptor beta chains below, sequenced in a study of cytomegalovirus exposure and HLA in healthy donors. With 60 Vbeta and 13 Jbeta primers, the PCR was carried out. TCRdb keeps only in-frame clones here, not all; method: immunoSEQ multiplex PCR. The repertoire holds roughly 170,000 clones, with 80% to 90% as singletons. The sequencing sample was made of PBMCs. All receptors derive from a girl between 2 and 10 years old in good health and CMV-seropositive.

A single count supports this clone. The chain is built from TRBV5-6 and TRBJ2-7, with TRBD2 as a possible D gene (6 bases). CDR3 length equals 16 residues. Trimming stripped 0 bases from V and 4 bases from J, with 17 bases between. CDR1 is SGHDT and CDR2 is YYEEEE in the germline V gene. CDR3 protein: CASSLGWRDFSYEQYF. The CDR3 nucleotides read TGTGCCAGCAGCTTGGGTTGGCGGGACTTTTCATACGAGCAGTACTTC.

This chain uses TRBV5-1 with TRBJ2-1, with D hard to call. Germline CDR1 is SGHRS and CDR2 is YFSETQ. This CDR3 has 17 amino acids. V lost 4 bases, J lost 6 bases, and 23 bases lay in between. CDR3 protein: CASSLRPLHEPVNEQFF. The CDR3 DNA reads TGCGCCAGCAGCCTCCGTCCACTTCACGAACCGGTCAATGAGCAGTTCTTC.

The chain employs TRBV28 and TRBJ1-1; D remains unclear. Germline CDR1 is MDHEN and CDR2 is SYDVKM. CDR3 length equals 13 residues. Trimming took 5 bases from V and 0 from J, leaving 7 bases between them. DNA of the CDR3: TGTGCCAGCAGTCCCTCCCTGAACACTGAAGCTTTCTTT. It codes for CASSPSLNTEAFF.

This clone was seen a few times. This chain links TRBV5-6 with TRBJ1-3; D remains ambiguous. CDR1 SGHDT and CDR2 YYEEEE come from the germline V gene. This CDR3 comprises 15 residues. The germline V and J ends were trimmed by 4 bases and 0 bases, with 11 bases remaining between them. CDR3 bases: TGTGCCAGCAGCGCAGATCACTACTCTGGAAACACCATATATTTT. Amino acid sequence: CASSADHYSGNTIYF. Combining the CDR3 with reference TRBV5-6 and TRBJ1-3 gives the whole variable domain DAGVTQSPTHLIKTRGQQVTLRCSPKSGHDTVSWYQQALGQGPQFIFQYYEEEERQRGNFPDRFSGHQFPNYSSELNVNALLLGDSALYLCASSADHYSGNTIYFGEGSWLTVV.

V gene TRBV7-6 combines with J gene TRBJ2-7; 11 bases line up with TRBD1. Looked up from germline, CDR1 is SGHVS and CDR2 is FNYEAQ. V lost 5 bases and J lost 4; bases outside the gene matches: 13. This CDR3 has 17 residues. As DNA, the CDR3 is TGTGCCAGCAGCCAAGGACAGGGGGCGTTCTCGGAGTACGAGCAGTACTTC. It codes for CASSQGQGAFSEYEQYF.

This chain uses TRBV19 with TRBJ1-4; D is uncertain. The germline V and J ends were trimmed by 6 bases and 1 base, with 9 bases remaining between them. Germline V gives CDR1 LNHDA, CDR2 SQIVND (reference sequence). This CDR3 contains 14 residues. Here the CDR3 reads CASREQLTNEKLFF. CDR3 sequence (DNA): TGTGCCAGTAGGGAACAGCTAACTAATGAAAAACTGTTTTTT. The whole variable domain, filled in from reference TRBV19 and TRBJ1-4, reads DGGITQSPKYLFRKEGQNVTLSCEQNLNHDAMYWYRQDPGQGLRLIYYSQIVNDFQKGDIAEGYSVSREKKESFPLTVTSAQKNPTAFYLCASREQLTNEKLFFGSGTQLSVL.